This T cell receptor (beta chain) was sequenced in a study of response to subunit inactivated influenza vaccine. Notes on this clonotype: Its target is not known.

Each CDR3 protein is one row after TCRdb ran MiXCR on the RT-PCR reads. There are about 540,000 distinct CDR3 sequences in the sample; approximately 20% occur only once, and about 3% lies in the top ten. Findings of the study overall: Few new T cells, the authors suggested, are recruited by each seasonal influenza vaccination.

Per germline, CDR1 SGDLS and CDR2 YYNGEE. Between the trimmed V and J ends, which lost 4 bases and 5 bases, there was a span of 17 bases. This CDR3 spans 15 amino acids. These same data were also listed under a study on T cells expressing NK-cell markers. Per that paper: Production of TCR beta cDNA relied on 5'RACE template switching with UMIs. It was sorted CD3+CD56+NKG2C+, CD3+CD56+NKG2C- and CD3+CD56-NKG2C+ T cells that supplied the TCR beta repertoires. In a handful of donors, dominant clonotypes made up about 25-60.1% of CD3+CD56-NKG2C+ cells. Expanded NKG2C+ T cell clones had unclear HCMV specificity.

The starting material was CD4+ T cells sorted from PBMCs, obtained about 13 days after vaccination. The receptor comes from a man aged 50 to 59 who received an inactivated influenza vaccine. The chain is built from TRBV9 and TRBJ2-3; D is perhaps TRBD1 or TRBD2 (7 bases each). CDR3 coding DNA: TGTGCCAGCAGCCCCAGGGGGGGGGCGGAAGATACGCAGTATTTT. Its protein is CASSPRGGAEDTQYF.